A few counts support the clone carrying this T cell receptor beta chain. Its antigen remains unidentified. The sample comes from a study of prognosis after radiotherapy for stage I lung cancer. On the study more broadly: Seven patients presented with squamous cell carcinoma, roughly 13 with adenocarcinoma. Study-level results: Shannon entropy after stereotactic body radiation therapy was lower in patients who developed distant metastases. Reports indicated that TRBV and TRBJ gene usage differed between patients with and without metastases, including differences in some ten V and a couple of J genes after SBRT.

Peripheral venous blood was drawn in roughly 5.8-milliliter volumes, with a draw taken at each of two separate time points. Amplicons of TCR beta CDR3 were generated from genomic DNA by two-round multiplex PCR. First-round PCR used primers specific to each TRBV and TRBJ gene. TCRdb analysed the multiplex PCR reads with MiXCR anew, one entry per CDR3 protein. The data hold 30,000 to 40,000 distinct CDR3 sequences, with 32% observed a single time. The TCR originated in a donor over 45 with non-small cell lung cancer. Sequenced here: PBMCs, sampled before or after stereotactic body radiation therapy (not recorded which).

The CDR3 region has the DNA TGTGCCAGCAGTGCACACACCGGGACAAACACTGAAGCTTTCTTT. As protein: CASSAHTGTNTEAFF. This chain joins TRBV28 and TRBJ1-1; D is possibly TRBD1 (6 bases). Germline V gives CDR1 MDHEN, CDR2 SYDVKM. CDR3 length: 15 amino acids. V shed 5 bases and J shed 2 bases, with 15 bases lying between them.